This is a list of T cell receptor beta chains from one sample in a study of radiotherapy plus CTLA-4 blockade in lung cancer. Only in-frame clones appear in the TCRdb table, and some are missing; sequencing was by immunoSEQ multiplex PCR. The sample contains approximately 67,000 clones, about four fifths of which appear only once. Sequences were derived from peripheral blood, sampled from a patient treated with radiotherapy plus ipilimumab. These receptors all come from a human donor with non-small cell lung cancer who had a partial response to radiotherapy plus ipilimumab. The CDR3 runs from the conserved cysteine through the conserved F or W. D genes are given only for firm matches. Size is omitted from some rows. Given values are once, few, many or a class for expanded clones.

CDR3 DNA | CDR3 protein | J gene | D gene | clone size | V gene
TGTGCCAGCAGTTTAGGCAGGGGGCGAACTGAAGCTTTCTTT | CASSLGRGRTEAFF | TRBJ1-1 | TRBD1 | - | TRBV27
TGTGCCTGGAAGGGCGGGAGATATGATGAGCAGTTCTTC | CAWKGGRYDEQFF | TRBJ2-1 | TRBD2 | - | TRBV30
TGTGCCAGCAGTTCCTCACCTAGCGGGAGGGCCCACAATGAGCAGTTCTTC | CASSSSPSGRAHNEQFF | TRBJ2-1 | TRBD2 | - | TRBV27
TGTGCCAGCCGGGAGAAGACCCAGTACTTC | CASREKTQYF | TRBJ2-5 | - | few | TRBV2
TGTGCCAGTAGTATAGATCACATGATCGGCAATCAGCCCCAGCATTTT | CASSIDHMIGNQPQHF | TRBJ1-5 | - | - | TRBV19
TGTGCCAGCAGTAGGGGGGGAAGCGGGAGAGAGGAGACCCAGTACTTC | CASSRGGSGREETQYF | TRBJ2-5 | TRBD2 | - | TRBV27
TGTGCCAGCGGCGCCGGGACAGGCGTCTACAATGAGCAGTTCTTC | CASGAGTGVYNEQFF | TRBJ2-1 | TRBD1 | - | TRBV6-5
TGTGCCGGCCAGGGGGTCAAGGTTCACTTC | CAGQGVKVHF | TRBJ2-5 | TRBD1 | - | TRBV30
TGTGCCAGCAGCTTCACAGGGCAGGGGACCCAGTACTTC | CASSFTGQGTQYF | TRBJ2-5 | - | - | TRBV7-2
TGTGCCAGCAGTACCCAGGGGTATACGCAGTATTTT | CASSTQGYTQYF | TRBJ2-3 | - | - | TRBV28
TGTGCCAGCAGTGTGCAGACAGGGGGCAGGGAAAAACTGTTTTTT | CASSVQTGGREKLFF | TRBJ1-4 | TRBD1 | - | TRBV28
TGTGCCAGCACCGGCGGGAGCCCCCCGAACACCGGGGAGCTGTTTTTT | CASTGGSPPNTGELFF | TRBJ2-2 | TRBD2 | - | TRBV28
TGTGCCAGCAGTTCCACAGGTCTTACTGGAAACACCATATATTTT | CASSSTGLTGNTIYF | TRBJ1-3 | - | - | TRBV28
TGCGCCAGCAGCTTGGGGGACAGGGGTGGCTACACCTTC | CASSLGDRGGYTF | TRBJ1-2 | TRBD1 | - | TRBV5-1
TGCGCCAGCAGCCCGACTAGCGGGAGGGGAGAGACCCAGTACTTC | CASSPTSGRGETQYF | TRBJ2-5 | TRBD2 | few | TRBV5-1
TGTGCTAGTGGTTTGGTAAAGGATGGGAGTAGCTTCCAAGAGACCCAGTACTTC | CASGLVKDGSSFQETQYF | TRBJ2-5 | - | - | TRBV12-5
TGTGCCACCAGCAGAGACAGAATGAACACTGAAGCTTTCTTT | CATSRDRMNTEAFF | TRBJ1-1 | - | - | TRBV15
TGTGCCAGCAGCTCCCGGGGCCAGCGGGAGAGAATATACAATGAGCAGTTCTTC | CASSSRGQRERIYNEQFF | TRBJ2-1 | TRBD2 | - | TRBV7-9
TGTGCCAGCAGTTACCGGACAGGCCACCGCGGGCAGTACTTC | CASSYRTGHRGQYF | TRBJ2-7 | TRBD1 | once | TRBV6-7
TGTGCCAGCAGCTCCGGGACAGGGACTGGCACAGATACGCAGTATTTT | CASSSGTGTGTDTQYF | TRBJ2-3 | TRBD1 | - | TRBV11-3
TGTGCCAGCAGTCGCCGGGACAGCTACACAGATACGCAGTATTTT | CASSRRDSYTDTQYF | TRBJ2-3 | TRBD1 | - | TRBV27
TGTGCCTGGAGTGAAGCGACGGCGTGGGAAAAACTGTTTTTT | CAWSEATAWEKLFF | TRBJ1-4 | - | few | TRBV30
TGTGCCAGTAGTATAGTAAACGGCGGCTACGAGCAGTACTTC | CASSIVNGGYEQYF | TRBJ2-7 | - | - | TRBV19
TGCGCCAGCAGCTTGGACCCGGGACAGTTCACAGATACGCAGTATTTT | CASSLDPGQFTDTQYF | TRBJ2-3 | TRBD1 | - | TRBV5-1
TGTGCCAGCATCCAGCTGGCGGGAGGGCCCTACGAGCAGTACTTC | CASIQLAGGPYEQYF | TRBJ2-7 | TRBD2 | - | TRBV28
TGTGCCAGTAGTATAGCCAGGGTGGCTACGAGGGAGCAGTTCTTC | CASSIARVATREQFF | TRBJ2-1 | - | - | TRBV19
TGTGCCAGCTCGCCGCCGGGGGTCCCTTACGAGCAGTACTTC | CASSPPGVPYEQYF | TRBJ2-7 | - | - | TRBV18
TGTGCCAGCAGCGTAGGGCCCACAGATACGCAGTATTTT | CASSVGPTDTQYF | TRBJ2-3 | - | - | TRBV9
TGTGCCAGCAGCCAGGGACAGGCTTTTGAAAAACTGTTTTTT | CASSQGQAFEKLFF | TRBJ1-4 | TRBD1 | - | TRBV7-2
TGCGCCAGCAGCTGGGAAGGAGGACTAGCGCGTGAGCAGTACTTC | CASSWEGGLAREQYF | TRBJ2-7 | TRBD2 | - | TRBV5-1
TGTGCCAGCCTGGGACAGCTTAACACTGAAGCTTTCTTT | CASLGQLNTEAFF | TRBJ1-1 | TRBD1 | - | TRBV7-2
TGCAGCGTTGAAGACTCCGAGCAGTACTTC | CSVEDSEQYF | TRBJ2-7 | - | - | TRBV29-1
TGTGCCTGGAGTGTACGTAACAGGGGGAACACTGAAGCTTTCTTT | CAWSVRNRGNTEAFF | TRBJ1-1 | TRBD1 | - | TRBV30
TGTGCCTCCCTGGGGCGGGACAGGGGGACTGGGGCCAACGTCCTGACTTTC | CASLGRDRGTGANVLTF | TRBJ2-6 | TRBD1 | - | TRBV30
TGCGCCAGCAGCCAAGATGTTGCCACAGGCCAAGAGACCCAGTACTTC | CASSQDVATGQETQYF | TRBJ2-5 | - | - | TRBV4-1
TGTGCCAGCAGTTTAGGGAGCCGCGGGGCCTACGAGCAGTACTTC | CASSLGSRGAYEQYF | TRBJ2-7 | - | - | TRBV28
TGTGCCAGTAGGTACGCGGGACAGAGCTATGGCTACACCTTC | CASRYAGQSYGYTF | TRBJ1-2 | TRBD1 | once | TRBV19
TGTGCCAGCTCACCACCACAGGACACTGAAGCTTTCTTT | CASSPPQDTEAFF | TRBJ1-1 | - | - | TRBV18
TGTGCCAGCAGCTTACAAGGGAGTATCGGCGAGCAGTACTTC | CASSLQGSIGEQYF | TRBJ2-7 | - | - | TRBV11-2
TGTGCCAGCAGCGTCCGACAGGGTTCCTACAATGAGCAGTTCTTC | CASSVRQGSYNEQFF | TRBJ2-1 | TRBD1 | once | TRBV9
TGTGCCAGCACAACTCGGCGGACTGGACAGTACTACGAGCAGTACTTC | CASTTRRTGQYYEQYF | TRBJ2-7 | - | - | TRBV27
TGCGCCAGCACCGCCCAGGGTGGAGAAGAGACCCAGTACTTC | CASTAQGGEETQYF | TRBJ2-5 | - | - | TRBV5-1
TGCGCCAGCGGCGAGGATGAGCAGTTCTTC | CASGEDEQFF | TRBJ2-1 | - | - | TRBV10-1
TGTGCCAGCAGTTTTGGCAGAGCGGGAACAGATACGCAGTATTTT | CASSFGRAGTDTQYF | TRBJ2-3 | TRBD2 | - | TRBV28
TGTGCCTGGAAAAATACAGGGTTCGGGGAGCTGTTTTTT | CAWKNTGFGELFF | TRBJ2-2 | - | few | TRBV30
TGTGCCAGCAGTTACGACAGTAACTATGGCTACACCTTC | CASSYDSNYGYTF | TRBJ1-2 | - | - | TRBV6-5
TGTGCCAGCACGCCGGCTAGCGGTCTCATCCTCAAAGGTACAGATACGCAGTATTTT | CASTPASGLILKGTDTQYF | TRBJ2-3 | TRBD2 | - | TRBV28
TGTGCCAGCAGCTCGAACATTCAAGAGACCCAGTACTTC | CASSSNIQETQYF | TRBJ2-5 | - | - | TRBV7-3
TGTGCCAGCAGCTCACAGGGAAGTGAGCAGTTCTTC | CASSSQGSEQFF | TRBJ2-1 | - | - | TRBV11-2
TGTGCCAGCTCACCAACGGGTGGTTCAGATACGCAGTATTTT | CASSPTGGSDTQYF | TRBJ2-3 | - | - | TRBV18
TGTGCCAGCTCTCGTCAGGCGGGCACCGGGGAGCTGTTTTTT | CASSRQAGTGELFF | TRBJ2-2 | - | - | TRBV18
TGTGCCAGCAGTCGAGGCGGGAGCACCGGGGAGCTGTTTTTT | CASSRGGSTGELFF | TRBJ2-2 | TRBD2 | - | TRBV6-5
TGTGCCAGCCGGAAGGGAGGTCAAGATACGCAGTATTTT | CASRKGGQDTQYF | TRBJ2-3 | - | - | TRBV9
TGCGCCAGCAGACAGGGGTCTAGCACAGATACGCAGTATTTT | CASRQGSSTDTQYF | TRBJ2-3 | TRBD1 | - | TRBV5-1
TGTGCCAGCCCACGGGACATAAGCACAGATACGCAGTATTTT | CASPRDISTDTQYF | TRBJ2-3 | - | - | TRBV2
TGCAGCGTTGGGACTCAGGATGAGCAGTTCTTC | CSVGTQDEQFF | TRBJ2-1 | - | - | TRBV29-1
TGTGCCAGCAGTTTACTGCCCGGTGGTGCCTACGAGCAGTACTTC | CASSLLPGGAYEQYF | TRBJ2-7 | - | - | TRBV27